Each of the 27 T cell receptor beta chains below was sequenced from the same sample in a study of identical twins (dated by TCRdb to about 2016). The receptor library was made with 5' RACE. TCRdb lists the instrument as Illumina HiSeq 2000. The public sequencing data were trimmed at Q25 with fastp and processed into clonotypes with MiXCR by TCRdb, which kept only in-frame beta chains. Every distinct CDR3 protein forms one entry, paired with its most common genes and DNA. This sample has under 250,000 distinct CDR3 sequences in its table, and under 10% of those were observed once. In total, the top ten clones hold roughly 2% of the sample. These sequences were also reported in another study, on yellow fever vaccine responses in identical twins.

The sample comprised memory (CD45RO+) T cells sorted from blood. The cell subset or site label on this specimen signifies: CD45RO+ enriched T cells. These receptors all stem from a woman in her late teens or twenties in good health.

This clonotype was observed at least ten times. Here the CDR3 reads CASSLDGRPNTEAFF. In DNA form, the CDR3 reads TGCGCCAGCAGCTTGGATGGGCGACCGAACACTGAAGCTTTCTTT. V and J are TRBV5-1 and TRBJ1-1; D unclear. Germline V gene lookup returns CDR1 SGHRS and CDR2 YFSETQ. CDR3 length: 15 amino acids. Trimming removed 0 bases at V and 1 base at J, with 10 bases between.

V and J are TRBV6-5 and TRBJ1-1, with 8 bases identical to TRBD1. The CDR3 consists of 13 residues. Germline lookup yields CDR1 MNHEY and CDR2 SVGAGI. V lost 4 bases to trimming and J lost 6 bases; unmatched junction nucleotides: 4. The CDR3 reads CASSFRTGPEAFF. CDR3 sequence (DNA): TGTGCCAGCAGTTTTAGGACAGGGCCTGAAGCTTTCTTT.

This clonotype was picked up a small number of times. V usage is TRBV3-1 and J usage is TRBJ1-6; D remains ambiguous. Trimming stripped 4 bases from V and 4 bases from J, with 8 bases between. The CDR3 is 14 residues long. Germline CDR1 is LGHDT and CDR2 is YNNKEL (reference sequence). Here the CDR3 DNA reads TGTGCCAGCAGCCCTCCCATTTATAATTCACCCCTCCACTTT. Translating gives CASSPPIYNSPLHF. Together with reference TRBV3-1 and TRBJ1-6, the CDR3 gives the full variable domain: DTAVSQTPKYLVTQMGNDKSIKCEQNLGHDTMYWYKQDSKKFLKIMFSYNNKELIINETVPNRFSPKSPDKAHLNLHINSLELGDSAVYFCASSPPIYNSPLHFGNGTRLTVT.

This clonotype was detected a few times. This chain connects TRBV25-1 to TRBJ1-4; D unclear. CDR3 length: 11 amino acids. Germline V gives CDR1 MGHDK, CDR2 SYGVNS. Trimming removed 5 bases at V and 12 bases at J, with 10 bases between. The CDR3 here is CASSRGRELFF. CDR3 in DNA: TGTGCCAGCAGTCGAGGGAGGGAACTGTTTTTT.

Many counts were recorded for this clonotype. This chain joins TRBV24-1 and TRBJ2-2; possible D gene TRBD1, 5 bases. The CDR3 consists of 13 residues. V lost 9 bases to trimming and J lost 6 bases, with 13 bases between them. The germline V gene has CDR1 KGHDR and CDR2 SFDVKD. CDR3 sequence reads: CATFSQGPGELFF. CDR3 DNA: TGTGCCACCTTCTCCCAGGGCCCCGGGGAGCTGTTTTTT.

The rearrangement uses TRBV19 and TRBJ2-7; D unclear. Trimming cost V 3 bases and J 2 bases, with 5 bases left between them. Per the germline V gene, CDR1 is LNHDA and CDR2 is SQIVND (reference sequence). This CDR3 has 12 amino acids. The CDR3 protein is CASSISPYEQYF. CDR3 nucleotide sequence: TGTGCCAGTAGTATCTCTCCCTACGAGCAGTACTTC.

The J gene is TRBJ1-4, the V gene TRBV20-1, with D possibly being TRBD1 (5 bases). The V end was cut by 4 bases, the J end by 8 bases, with 20 bases between. Germline CDR1 is DFQATT and CDR2 is SNEGSKA (reference sequence). The CDR3 length is 15 residues. CDR3 nucleotides: TGCAGTGCTACTGGGGCGCTTGCGGGGGAAGAAAAACTGTTTTTT. This codes for CSATGALAGEEKLFF.

At least ten counts were recorded for this clonotype. The rearrangement uses TRBV2 and TRBJ1-2; possibly TRBD1 for D (6 bases). The CDR3 runs to 16 residues. The V gene's germline CDR1 is SNHLY and CDR2 FYNNEI. Trimming pared 7 bases from V and 0 bases from J, leaving 18 bases between. CDR3 in amino acids: CASIRDIAGTNYGYTF. CDR3 DNA: TGTGCCAGCATCCGGGACATCGCAGGAACTAACTATGGCTACACCTTC. Together with reference TRBV2 and TRBJ1-2, the CDR3 gives the full variable domain: EPEVTQTPSHQVTQMGQEVILRCVPISNHLYFYWYRQILGQKVEFLVSFYNNEISEKSEIFDDQFSVERPDGSNFTLKIRSTKLEDSAMYFCASIRDIAGTNYGYTFGSGTRLTVV.

This chain links TRBV5-1 with TRBJ2-2; D gene ambiguous. The CDR3 has 13 residues. Germline loops: CDR1 SGHRS, CDR2 YFSETQ. Deletions cut 1 base from V and 4 bases from J, with 5 bases between. This chain's CDR3 is CASSLSITGELFF. CDR3 DNA sequence: TGCGCCAGCAGCTTGTCGATCACCGGGGAGCTGTTTTTT.

This clonotype was observed many times. This sequence joins TRBV7-2 and TRBJ2-3; D is tentatively TRBD1 or TRBD2 (5 bases each). Germline V lookup: CDR1 SGHTA, CDR2 FQGNSA. This CDR3 comprises 14 residues. V dropped 2 bases and J dropped 6 bases, with 12 bases sitting between them. This CDR3 is CASSLNWGMDTQYF. The CDR3 nucleotides are TGTGCCAGCAGCTTAAATTGGGGGATGGATACGCAGTATTTT.

The chain employs TRBV19 and TRBJ2-5, with 8 bases fitting TRBD2. Trimming cost V 5 bases and J 4 bases; bases outside gene matches: 9. Germline V CDR1 and CDR2: LNHDA, SQIVND (reference sequence). This CDR3 region has 15 residues. The CDR3: CASSGAGVASETQYF. DNA for the CDR3: TGTGCCAGTAGTGGAGCGGGAGTCGCTTCAGAGACCCAGTACTTC.

This clonotype was counted between two and nine times. The chain has TRBV11-3 and TRBJ2-1; D possibly corresponds to TRBD2 (6 bases). The CDR3 is 17 amino acids. Germline assignment: CDR1 SGHNT and CDR2 YENEEA. V was clipped by 0 bases and J by 1 base, with 13 bases between them. The CDR3 DNA reads TGTGCCAGCAGCTTAGATTTGGGGGGAGCGTCCTACAATGAGCAGTTCTTC. This encodes CASSLDLGGASYNEQFF. Looking up the rest from reference TRBV11-3 and TRBJ2-1 gives the full variable domain: EAGVVQSPRYKIIEKKQPVAFWCNPISGHNTLYWYLQNLGQGPELLIRYENEEAVDDSQLPKDRFSAERLKGVDSTLKIQPAELGDSAVYLCASSLDLGGASYNEQFFGPGTRLTVL.

The genes are TRBV12-3 or TRBV12-4 and TRBJ2-2; 8 bases line up with TRBD1. The CDR3 has 20 residues. J was trimmed by 6 bases and V by 6 bases; bases with no gene match: 24. CDR3 in amino acids: CASSKIPKYGQGTASGELFF. The CDR3 bases are TGTGCCAGCAGCAAAATCCCTAAGTATGGACAGGGTACTGCTTCCGGGGAGCTGTTTTTT.

The J gene is TRBJ1-5, the V gene TRBV7-2; 10 bases are a match to TRBD1. Losses at the gene ends were 1 base for V and 11 bases for J; bases not matched to a gene: 8. The CDR3 is 15 amino acids. Germline CDR1 and CDR2: SGHTA and FQGNSA. The CDR3 loop is CASSLGTGGTESQHF. CDR3 in DNA: TGTGCCAGCAGCTTAGGGACAGGGGGGACGGAATCCCAGCATTTT.

The chain links TRBV4-3 to TRBJ2-2; D ambiguous. This CDR3 has 15 residues. Germline V gene data show CDR1 as LGHNA and CDR2 as YSLEER. V lost 0 bases and J lost 6, with 11 bases in between. CDR3 in amino acids: CASSQDVGWSGELFF. CDR3 DNA sequence: TGCGCCAGCAGCCAAGATGTAGGTTGGTCCGGGGAGCTGTTTTTT.

The V and J genes are TRBV27 and TRBJ2-7; no definite D call. The CDR3 is 13 residues long. Germline V gene lookup returns CDR1 MNHEY and CDR2 SMNVEV (reference sequence). Trimming stripped 5 bases from V and 4 bases from J, with 12 bases between. The CDR3 DNA reads as TGTGCCAGCAGTCCGGACCTCCCGTACGAGCAGTACTTC. This codes for CASSPDLPYEQYF.

The V and J genes are TRBV5-1 and TRBJ1-1; D gene ambiguous. Trimming removed 2 bases at V and 1 base at J, with 12 bases between. This CDR3 region has 15 residues. The germline V gene encodes CDR1 SGHRS and CDR2 YFSETQ. CDR3 region: CASSFSGNTNTEAFF. The CDR3 region has the DNA TGCGCCAGCAGCTTTTCGGGGAACACGAACACTGAAGCTTTCTTT.

This clonotype showed up many times. The chain couples TRBV5-1 to TRBJ2-7, with TRBD1 matching over 8 bases. The CDR3 has 15 residues. In germline, CDR1 is SGHRS, CDR2 YFSETQ. The J segment lost 4 bases and the V segment lost 4 bases, leaving 10 bases of the junction unmatched. The CDR3 region is CASSPGTGFYYEQYF. CDR3 sequence (DNA): TGCGCCAGCAGCCCCGGGACAGGCTTCTATTACGAGCAGTACTTC. The full variable domain, with the rest looked up from reference TRBV5-1 and TRBJ2-7, is KAGVTQTPRYLIKTRGQQVTLSCSPISGHRSVSWYQQTPGQGLQFLFEYFSETQRNKGNFPGRFSGRQFSNSRSEMNVSTLELGDSALYLCASSPGTGFYYEQYFGPGTRLTVT.

This rearrangement joins TRBV20-1 to TRBJ1-2, with D unclear. CDR1 is DFQATT, CDR2 SNEGSKA, per germline (reference sequence). V dropped 0 bases and J dropped 6 bases, with 11 bases sitting between them. CDR3 length: 13 residues. The CDR3 nucleotides read TGCAGTGCTAGAGATCTAGGGTACGATGGCTACACCTTC. It codes for CSARDLGYDGYTF.

This sequence joins TRBV6-6 and TRBJ2-7, with D maybe TRBD2 (5 bases). Germline V gene lookup returns CDR1 MNHNY and CDR2 SVGAGI (reference sequence). The CDR3 is made up of 13 amino acids. Between the trimmed V and J ends, which lost 5 bases and 2 bases, there was a span of 10 bases. The CDR3 coding sequence is TGTGCCAGCAGTCCTCCTAGCCCCTACGAGCAGTACTTC. The encoded protein is CASSPPSPYEQYF.

V is TRBV18 and J is TRBJ2-5, with 9 bases identical to TRBD2. With V trimmed by 0 bases and J by 3 bases, 5 bases remained unmatched. The germline V gene has CDR1 KGHSH and CDR2 LQKENI. This CDR3 is built from 16 residues. This CDR3 reads CASSPPSGGPKETQYF. The CDR3 DNA reads TGTGCCAGCTCACCACCGAGCGGGGGGCCAAAAGAGACCCAGTACTTC.

Ten or more counts support this clonotype. The rearrangement links TRBV6-2 or TRBV6-3 to TRBJ2-2; 8 nucleotides agree with TRBD1. Trimming at V came to 6 bases and at J to 6 bases, leaving 12 bases not matched to a gene. Germline CDR1 MNHEY, CDR2 SVGEGT. The CDR3 runs 16 residues. The DNA of the CDR3 is TGTGCCAGCAGCAGGGGGAACAGGGGGAGTTCCGGGGAGCTGTTTTTT. Its translation: CASSRGNRGSSGELFF.

This clonotype occurred many times. This chain links TRBV5-1 with TRBJ1-4; 8 nucleotides line up with TRBD1. CDR1 SGHRS and CDR2 YFSETQ come from the germline V gene. V dropped 1 base and J dropped 3; count of bases not matched to a gene: 5. The CDR3 runs 16 residues. For the CDR3, the DNA is TGCGCCAGCAGCTTGACCCTACAGGGGGCTAATGAAAAACTGTTTTTT. This translates into CASSLTLQGANEKLFF.

DNA for the CDR3: TGCGCCAGCAGCTTGGACAGATTTTTCCTGACTTTC. Translated, it gives CASSLDRFFLTF. The chain employs TRBV5-1 and TRBJ2-6; unclear D gene. The CDR3 is 12 amino acids. The V end lost 0 bases, the J end lost 14 bases, and 9 bases lay between the germline ends. Germline loops: CDR1 SGHRS, CDR2 YFSETQ. The full variable domain, with the rest looked up from reference TRBV5-1 and TRBJ2-6, is KAGVTQTPRYLIKTRGQQVTLSCSPISGHRSVSWYQQTPGQGLQFLFEYFSETQRNKGNFPGRFSGRQFSNSRSEMNVSTLELGDSALYLCASSLDRFFLTFGAGSRLTVL.

V is TRBV6-6 and J is TRBJ1-1, with TRBD1 matching 7 bases. The V gene end was trimmed by 8 bases and the J gene end by 1 base; junction bases not matched to a gene: 4. This CDR3 has 13 amino acids. Germline V gene sequence: CDR1 MNHNY, CDR2 SVGAGI (reference sequence). The CDR3 nucleotides are TGTGCCAGCCAGGGGGGGCAGAACACTGAAGCTTTCTTT. It codes for CASQGGQNTEAFF.

The gene calls are TRBV5-1 and TRBJ2-3, with 9 bases that match TRBD2. V lost 0 bases, J lost 2 bases, and 10 bases stayed unmatched. The CDR3 length is 18 residues. Germline CDR1 reads SGHRS; CDR2 reads YFSETQ. The CDR3 sequence: CASSLAGLAFGVTDTQYF. The CDR3 coding sequence is TGCGCCAGCAGCTTGGCGGGACTAGCTTTTGGTGTCACAGATACGCAGTATTTT.

The V and J genes are TRBV19 and TRBJ2-1; the D is unclear. Trimming removed 7 bases at V and 5 bases at J, with 18 bases between. The CDR3 covers 15 residues. Germline V lookup: CDR1 LNHDA, CDR2 SQIVND (reference sequence). Here the CDR3 reads CASNPLLGNNNEQFF. DNA for the CDR3: TGTGCCAGTAATCCCCTACTGGGCAATAACAATGAGCAGTTCTTC.